These 8 T cell receptor beta chains were sequenced from one sample in a study of cytomegalovirus exposure and HLA in healthy donors. Primers included in the PCR were 60 Vbeta and 13 Jbeta primers. Sequenced by immunoSEQ multiplex PCR; TCRdb stores in-frame clones only, minus some. The sample has roughly 160,000 clones; about 72% are singletons. The sequenced sample was PBMCs. All receptors come from a girl aged 10 to 17 in good health and CMV-seronegative.

The chain combines TRBV9 with TRBJ2-6, with 7 bases matching TRBD1. The CDR3 loop spans 17 amino acids. The germline V gene encodes CDR1 SGDLS and CDR2 YYNGEE. V lost 4 bases, J lost 3 bases, and 10 bases stayed unmatched. DNA for the CDR3: TGTGCCAGCAGCATCCGGACAGGAGCTCTTGGGGCCAACGTCCTGACTTTC. It specifies CASSIRTGALGANVLTF.

The chain recombines TRBV14 with TRBJ2-6, with D tentatively TRBD2 (6 bases). The CDR3 contains 16 residues. CDR1 and CDR2 from the germline V gene are SGHDN and FVKESK. Trimming took off 0 bases at V and 2 bases at J, with 8 bases between the two ends. CDR3 sequence (DNA): TGTGCCAGCAGCCAAGATAGGAGGGCTGGGGCCAACGTCCTGACTTTC. Its protein product is CASSQDRRAGANVLTF.

The chain employs TRBV5-1 and TRBJ2-7, with 8 bases matching TRBD1. V trimming: 2 bases; J trimming: 3 bases; junction bases outside the gene matches: 4. The CDR3 consists of 14 residues. CDR1 and CDR2 from the germline V gene are SGHRS and YFSETQ. The CDR3 DNA sequence: TGCGCCAGCAGCTTCCCGGGACAGGACTACGAGCAGTACTTC. Translation: CASSFPGQDYEQYF.

The chain uses TRBV6-4 and TRBJ2-7, with D possibly TRBD1 on 6 matching bases. V shed 6 bases and J shed 1 base, with 16 bases lying between them. The CDR3 is 15 residues long. The germline gives CDR1 MRHNA, CDR2 SNTAGT. The CDR3, as DNA: TGTGCCAGCAGGGCCCGGGCAGGGGATTCCTACGAGCAGTACTTC. Protein sequence: CASRARAGDSYEQYF.

The chain couples TRBV18 to TRBJ2-1; possible D gene TRBD2, 5 bases. With 1 base removed from V and 10 bases from J, the gap between germline ends came to 20 bases. The CDR3 runs 16 residues. Germline CDR1 is KGHSH and CDR2 is LQKENI. DNA of the CDR3: TGTGCCAGCTCACCACGGACTCAATCAGCCCTTAGGGAGCAGTTCTTC. Translation gives CASSPRTQSALREQFF.

The chain couples TRBV7-9 to TRBJ2-2; 9 bases are shared with TRBD1. The CDR3 sequence is 16 residues long. Per germline, CDR1 SEHNR and CDR2 FQNEAQ (reference sequence). The trim removed 3 bases at V and 1 base at J, leaving 3 bases unmatched. The CDR3, as DNA: TGTGCCAGCAGCTTCGGGGACAGGGAGAACACCGGGGAGCTGTTTTTT. This encodes CASSFGDRENTGELFF. Combining the CDR3 with reference TRBV7-9 and TRBJ2-2 gives the whole variable domain DTGVSQNPRHKITKRGQNVTFRCDPISEHNRLYWYRQTLGQGPEFLTYFQNEAQLEKSRLLSDRFSAERPKGSFSTLEIQRTEQGDSAMYLCASSFGDRENTGELFFGEGSRLTVL.

The genes are TRBV19 and TRBJ1-1, with a tentative D call TRBD1 (6 bases). The CDR3 runs 14 residues. V was pared by 5 bases and J by 4 bases, with 14 bases between. CDR1 LNHDA and CDR2 SQIVND come from the germline V gene (reference sequence). The CDR3 reads CASSLGLGGTEAFF. The CDR3 DNA reads as TGTGCCAGTAGTCTGGGGTTAGGGGGCACTGAAGCTTTCTTT.

The chain uses TRBV6-5 and TRBJ2-1; TRBD2 agrees at 8 bases. The germline CDR1 and CDR2 sequences are MNHEY and SVGAGI. The CDR3 is made up of 15 amino acids. Trimming removed 7 bases from V and 4 bases from J; junction bases left unmatched: 9. Here the CDR3 reads CASTAGVAGYNEQFF. The CDR3 nucleotides are TGTGCCAGCACGGCAGGGGTAGCGGGATACAATGAGCAGTTCTTC.